This T cell receptor beta chain was profiled in a study of T-cell reconstitution after alpha-beta-depleted transplantation in children. The TCRbeta library incorporated unique molecular identifiers. MiXCR, run by TCRdb on the PCR reads, gives a single entry per CDR3 protein. Found here are hundreds of thousands of distinct CDR3 sequences, 16% of them singletons; the top ten hold about 1.1%. Trimming left V 3 bases short and J 2 bases short, with 14 bases between. Germline V gene sequence: CDR1 DFQATT, CDR2 SNEGSKA (reference sequence). CDR3 length: 15 residues. This TCR came from a human donor who donated a stem cell graft to a child with acute myeloid leukemia. Sequencing was performed on PBMCs from the stem cell graft donor, taken from the stem cell graft. This chain links TRBV20-1 with TRBJ2-4; no definite D call. In DNA, the CDR3 is TGCAGTGCTAGCGGTGAAGGGAAGACCAAAAACATTCAGTACTTC. This encodes CSASGEGKTKNIQYF.